This TCR beta chain was sequenced in a study of post-analysis software for immune sequencing data. Study observations and caveats: Samples from a shared batch, those prepared together, strongly co-clustered by F measure. A handful of TRBV segments occurring more often in patients than controls included TRBV5-6, TRBV5-1 and TRBV20-1.

The TCR beta cDNA libraries carried unique molecular identifiers. TCRdb passed the PCR reads through MiXCR, listing each CDR3 protein once. The sample contains 170,000 or so distinct CDR3 sequences, approximately 30% of which appear only once. Trimming took 5 bases from V and 6 from J, leaving 11 bases between them. This CDR3 region has 13 residues. This clonotype was counted ten times or more. Antigen: not known. The source of this sequence is a girl aged 10 to 17 with multiple sclerosis. Sequencing was carried out using blood. The chain carries TRBV12-3 or TRBV12-4 and TRBJ2-4, with D possibly being TRBD2 (6 bases). In DNA, the CDR3 is TGTGCCAGCAGTCCGCCGGGACTAAACATTCAGTACTTC. Translated, it gives CASSPPGLNIQYF.